The 11 T cell receptor beta chains listed next were all sequenced from one sample in a study of CXCR3-negative and CXCR3-positive naive CD8 T cells. Findings and caveats of the study: TRB CDR3 hydrophobicity was greater in CXCR3-positive naive cells than in CXCR3-negative naive cells.

For these receptors, no antigen is known. UMI labels and 5' RACE were used to prepare the TRB cDNA libraries. Reanalyzing the 5' RACE reads, TCRdb keeps one entry per CDR3 protein, without DNA. The sample totals approximately 96,000 distinct CDR3 sequences. Sequencing was carried out using naive CXCR3+ CD8+ T cells from blood. Noted subset: CD45RO-CCR7+CD27+CD95- naive CD8+ T cells expressing CXCR3 (TNR3+). All receptors come from a human donor in good health. Some clones in this sample may be carry-over from other donors' samples.

V gene TRBV6-2 or TRBV6-3 combines with J gene TRBJ2-7; TCRdb selects TRBD2, and the lack of DNA leaves this call unchecked. This CDR3 comprises 17 residues. CDR1 is MNHEY and CDR2 is SVGEGT in the germline V gene. This CDR3 reads CASRPSPVAGISYEQYF.

The chain couples TRBV28 to TRBJ1-6. There are 14 residues in the CDR3. Germline CDR1 is MDHEN and CDR2 is SYDVKM. CDR3 in amino acids: CASSGGTVGSPLHF.

The gene calls are TRBV9 and TRBJ2-7; the D gene TCRdb calls, TRBD1, cannot be checked with no DNA. The CDR3 has 14 amino acids. Germline V CDR1 and CDR2: SGDLS, YYNGEE. The CDR3 reads CASSVAGQGYEQYF.

The V and J genes are TRBV28 and TRBJ2-7. There are 14 residues in the CDR3. Per germline, CDR1 MDHEN and CDR2 SYDVKM. CDR3 amino acids: CASSPRGVSTEQYF.

CDR3 loop: CASSLLGASSYNEQFF. The V call is TRBV7-3, the J call TRBJ2-1; lacking DNA, the TRBD1 call made by TCRdb goes unchecked. Germline assignment: CDR1 SGHTA and CDR2 FQGTGA. CDR3 size: 16 residues.

This sequence joins TRBV27 and TRBJ2-7; TCRdb calls TRBD1, which cannot be checked without DNA. The CDR3 covers 14 residues. Germline assignment: CDR1 MNHEY and CDR2 SMNVEV (reference sequence). CDR3 region: CASSLGGSAYEQYF.

V and J are TRBV25-1 and TRBJ1-1. The germline V gene encodes CDR1 MGHDK and CDR2 SYGVNS. This CDR3 comprises 12 residues. The CDR3 is CASSASHAEAFF.

The chain carries TRBV24-1 and TRBJ1-6; the TCRdb D gene call, TRBD1, has no DNA to confirm it. The length of the CDR3 is 14 residues. Germline V gives CDR1 KGHDR, CDR2 SFDVKD. This CDR3 is CATKTSGGNSPLHF.

CDR3 amino acids: CASSQGFGGQGPAFF. V is TRBV14 and J is TRBJ1-1; with no DNA, the TCRdb D assignment of TRBD1 cannot be verified. The CDR3 is made up of 15 amino acids. Germline CDR1 SGHDN, CDR2 FVKESK.

The chain joins TRBV4-1 to TRBJ2-3. The CDR3 length is 15 residues. CDR1 MGHRA and CDR2 YSYEKL come from the germline V gene. CDR3 sequence: CASSQEPRSADTQYF.

The chain is built from TRBV20-1 and TRBJ2-1; TCRdb picks TRBD1, but there is no DNA to check that call. There are 15 residues in the CDR3. Germline V gene lookup returns CDR1 DFQATT and CDR2 SNEGSKA (reference sequence). The CDR3 is CSARAVTSSYNEQFF.